The rows below give T cell receptor beta chains drawn from one sample of a study of siplizumab effects on memory and regulatory T cells. The table came from immunoSEQ multiplex PCR; TCRdb's copy has only in-frame clones and leaves some out. Of about 120,000 clones listed, around 95% are singletons. Sequenced input: non-Treg CD4+ T cells sorted from blood. These receptors all come from a human donor in good health. Both conserved end residues are part of each CDR3. A D gene is named only where the DNA matches it firmly. Size is omitted from some rows. Given values are once, few, many or a class for expanded clones.

TRBJ1-5,NA,NA,TRBV27,TGTGCCAGCAGCGAACAGGGTTCGAGTCAGCCCCAGCATTTT,CASSEQGSSQPQHF
TRBJ2-4,NA,NA,TRBV2,TGTGCCAGCAGCCGAAACACAGTGGAAAAAAACATTCAGTACTTC,CASSRNTVEKNIQYF
TRBJ2-5,TRBD2,once,TRBV19,TGTGCCAGTAGTTACCAGCGGGGGGTTGGGACCCAGTACTTC,CASSYQRGVGTQYF
TRBJ1-2,NA,NA,TRBV11-2,TGTGCCAGCAGCCGAGAGGGTGGCTACACCTTC,CASSREGGYTF
TRBJ1-1,TRBD1,NA,TRBV6-5,TGTGCCAGCAGTTTTCCGGGACAGGGGGCGCCTGAAGCTTTCTTT,CASSFPGQGAPEAFF
TRBJ2-3,TRBD1,NA,TRBV6-5,TGTGCCAGCAGGAGACAGGGGGCGGTTACAGATACGCAGTATTTT,CASRRQGAVTDTQYF
TRBJ1-5,NA,NA,TRBV10-1,TGCGCCAGCAAGTACTGCAACAATCAGCCCCAGCATTTT,CASKYCNNQPQHF
TRBJ1-2,TRBD1,NA,TRBV6-5,TGTGCCAGCAGTTATCTCGACAGGGAACTTTACTATGGCTACACCTTC,CASSYLDRELYYGYTF
TRBJ2-1,NA,NA,TRBV6-5,TGTGCCAGCAGACACACTCACCACAATGAGCAGTTCTTC,CASRHTHHNEQFF
TRBJ1-4,NA,NA,TRBV27,TGTGCCAGCCGTCTTGGAGACGGGACCGAAAAACTGTTTTTT,CASRLGDGTEKLFF
TRBJ1-3,TRBD1,NA,TRBV5-1,TGCGCCAGCAGCTTGGTGGGACAGGGGTCTGGAAACACCATATATTTT,CASSLVGQGSGNTIYF
TRBJ1-2,NA,NA,TRBV11-2,TGTGCCAGCAGCTCACTAGTAGGGGGGAAAGGCGGCTACACCTTC,CASSSLVGGKGGYTF
TRBJ1-5,TRBD1,NA,TRBV19,TGTGCCAGTAGTATACGGGACAGGGGCCCTCAGCCCCAGCATTTT,CASSIRDRGPQPQHF
TRBJ2-1,TRBD2,NA,TRBV4-3,TGCGCCAGCAGCCAAGAACCCCCGACTAGCGGGGGGGCCTATGAGCAGTTCTTC,CASSQEPPTSGGAYEQFF
TRBJ2-7,TRBD1,NA,TRBV7-9,TGTGCCAGCAGCTCGGGAGCAGGGGGCGCCGTGTACGAGCAGTACTTC,CASSSGAGGAVYEQYF
TRBJ2-3,NA,NA,TRBV25-1,TGTGCCAGCAGGGCCTACACAGATACGCAGTATTTT,CASRAYTDTQYF
TRBJ1-1,NA,NA,TRBV28,TGTGCCAGCAGTCGCCGGGTTGGGGGGAACACTGAAGCTTTCTTT,CASSRRVGGNTEAFF
TRBJ1-2,NA,NA,TRBV19,TGTGCCAGTAGTACTCCGAACGGCGGATATGGCTACACCTTC,CASSTPNGGYGYTF
TRBJ1-2,NA,NA,TRBV19,TGTGCCAGTAGTTCTAGACAGAATGGCTACACCTTC,CASSSRQNGYTF
TRBJ1-4,TRBD1,NA,TRBV15,TGTGCCACCAGCAGAGATTCGGGACAGAATGAAAAACTGTTTTTT,CATSRDSGQNEKLFF
TRBJ2-3,TRBD2,NA,TRBV2,TGTGCCAGCAGTGAAGGGACTAGCGGGACAGATACGCAGTATTTT,CASSEGTSGTDTQYF
TRBJ2-7,NA,NA,TRBV20-1,TGCAGTGCCCAAGATATCTACGAGCAGTACTTC,CSAQDIYEQYF